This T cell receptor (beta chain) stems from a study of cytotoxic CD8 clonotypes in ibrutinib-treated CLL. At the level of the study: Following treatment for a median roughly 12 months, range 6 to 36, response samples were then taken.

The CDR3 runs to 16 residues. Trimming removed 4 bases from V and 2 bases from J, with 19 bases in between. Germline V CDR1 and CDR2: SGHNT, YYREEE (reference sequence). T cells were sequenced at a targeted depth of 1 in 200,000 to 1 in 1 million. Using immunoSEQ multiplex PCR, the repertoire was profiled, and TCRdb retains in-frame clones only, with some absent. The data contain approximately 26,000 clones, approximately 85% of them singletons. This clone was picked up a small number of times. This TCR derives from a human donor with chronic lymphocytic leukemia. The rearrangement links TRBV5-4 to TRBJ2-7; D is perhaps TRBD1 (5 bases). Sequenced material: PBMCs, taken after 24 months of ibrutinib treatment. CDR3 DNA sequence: TGTGCCAGCAGCCAATCCCTTACGACAGCTGCCTACGAGCAGTACTTC. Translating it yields CASSQSLTTAAYEQYF.